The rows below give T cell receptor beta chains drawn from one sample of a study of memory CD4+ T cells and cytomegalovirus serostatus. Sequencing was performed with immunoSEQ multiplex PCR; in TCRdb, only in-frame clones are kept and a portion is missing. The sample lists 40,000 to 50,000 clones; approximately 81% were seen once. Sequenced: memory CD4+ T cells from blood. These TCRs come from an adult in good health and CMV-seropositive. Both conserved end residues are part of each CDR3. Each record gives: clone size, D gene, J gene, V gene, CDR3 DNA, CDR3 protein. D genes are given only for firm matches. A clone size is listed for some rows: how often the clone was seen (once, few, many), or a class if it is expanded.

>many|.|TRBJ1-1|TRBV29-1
TGCAGCGTTCACCGTGGAGGGATCGGCTTGTCGGGCACTGAAGCTTTCTTT
CSVHRGGIGLSGTEAFF
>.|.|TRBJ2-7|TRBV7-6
TGTGCCAGCAGCTTACGACCGGGACTGCTGGAATCGCAGTACTTC
CASSLRPGLLESQYF
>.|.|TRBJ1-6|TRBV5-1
TGCGCCAGCAGCTTGGGGACACAGGGCCGCCTCCACTTT
CASSLGTQGRLHF
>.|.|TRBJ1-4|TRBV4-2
TGTGCCAGCAGCAAAAGAGGGGGGGAGGTAGCCGATGCCGAAAAACTGTTTTTT
CASSKRGGEVADAEKLFF
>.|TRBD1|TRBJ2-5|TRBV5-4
TGTGCCAGCAGCCAAGATACAGGGGGCGCAGAGACCCAGTACTTC
CASSQDTGGAETQYF
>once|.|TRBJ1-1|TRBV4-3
TGCGCCAGCAGCCAAGATCGGGGCGGGAGCACTGAAGCTTTCTTT
CASSQDRGGSTEAFF
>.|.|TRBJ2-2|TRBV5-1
TGCGCCAGCAGCTTGGGCAGTTTAACCACCGGGGAGCTGTTTTTT
CASSLGSLTTGELFF
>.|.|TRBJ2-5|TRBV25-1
TGTGCCAGCAGTGAACCAGGGGATCAAGAGACCCAGTACTTC
CASSEPGDQETQYF
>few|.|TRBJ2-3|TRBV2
TGTGCCAGCAGTGAGCTCGACACTCAAAGGCAAGATACGCAGTATTTT
CASSELDTQRQDTQYF
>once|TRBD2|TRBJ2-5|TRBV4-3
TGCGCCAGCAGAAGGGGACTAGCGGGGGGAGGGACCCAGTACTTC
CASRRGLAGGGTQYF
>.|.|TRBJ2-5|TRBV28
TGTGCCAGCAGTTTTTCTAGTCCGGAGATCCAGTACTTC
CASSFSSPEIQYF
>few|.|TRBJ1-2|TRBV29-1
TGCAGCGTTGAATTGCGGGATGGCTACACCTTC
CSVELRDGYTF
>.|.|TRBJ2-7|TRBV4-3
TGCGCCAGCAGCCAAGAAGTACAGGGTGGCGAGCAGTACTTC
CASSQEVQGGEQYF
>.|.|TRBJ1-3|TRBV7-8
TGTGCCAGCAGCTTAGACCAGCGAAACACCATATATTTT
CASSLDQRNTIYF
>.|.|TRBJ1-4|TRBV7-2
TGTGCCAGCAGCTTAGCTGTTAATGAAAAACTGTTTTTT
CASSLAVNEKLFF